Below are 9 T cell receptor beta chains sequenced from a single sample in a study of monozygotic twins with inflammatory bowel disease. TCRdb reprocessed the 5' RACE reads and reports one entry per CDR3 protein, with no DNA. Its listing shows over 150,000 distinct CDR3 sequences. The sample taken for sequencing was blood. All receptors come from a human donor with ulcerative colitis or Crohn's disease, or a healthy co-twin of an affected twin (not recorded which).

The chain combines TRBV5-5 with TRBJ1-1; without DNA, the TCRdb call of TRBD1 cannot be checked. The CDR3 runs to 16 residues. Germline assignment: CDR1 SGHKS and CDR2 YYEKEE (reference sequence). The CDR3 sequence: CASSFSGRGMNTEAFF.

The chain joins TRBV19 to TRBJ2-3; the D call from TCRdb, TRBD1, cannot be confirmed without DNA. CDR1 and CDR2 from the germline V gene are LNHDA and SQIVND (reference sequence). The CDR3 totals 15 residues. The CDR3: CASSLRQGGTDTQYF.

This rearrangement joins TRBV6-2 or TRBV6-3 to TRBJ2-2; the TCRdb call, TRBD1, lacks DNA for checking. The V gene's germline CDR1 is MNHEY and CDR2 SVGEGT. The CDR3 is 13 residues long. The CDR3 here is CASSYGATGELFF.

V is TRBV7-9 and J is TRBJ2-7; TCRdb designates TRBD2, a call that cannot be tested without DNA. The CDR3 runs to 15 residues. Germline CDR1 and CDR2: SEHNR and FQNEAQ (reference sequence). This chain's CDR3 is CASSLLAGGRNEQYF.

The CDR3 spells CASRRAGDRGGVDTQYF. The chain links TRBV6-1 to TRBJ2-3; lacking DNA, the TRBD1 call made by TCRdb goes unchecked. Germline CDR1 and CDR2: MNHNS and SASEGT. The CDR3 is made up of 17 amino acids.

V gene TRBV28 combines with J gene TRBJ2-2; TCRdb's D call of TRBD1 is untestable without DNA. Germline V gives CDR1 MDHEN, CDR2 SYDVKM. This CDR3 comprises 15 residues. The CDR3 loop reads CASVTGTGPTGELFF.

The chain recombines TRBV6-1 with TRBJ1-5. The length of the CDR3 is 15 residues. Germline assignment: CDR1 MNHNS and CDR2 SASEGT. Here the CDR3 reads CASSQGLVGNQPQHF.

The chain links TRBV19 to TRBJ1-1; TCRdb lists TRBD1, though no DNA is available to test this call. The germline CDR1 and CDR2 sequences are LNHDA and SQIVND (reference sequence). The CDR3 is 18 residues long. CDR3 region: CASSIGRIGRGLTTEAFF.

The chain carries TRBV29-1 and TRBJ2-3; TCRdb names TRBD1, which stays unverified in the absence of DNA. The CDR3 consists of 13 residues. Germline loops: CDR1 SQVTM, CDR2 ANQGSEA. CDR3: CSVAFGGQDTQYF.